This record concerns one T cell receptor beta chain sequence. Its antigen is unknown. Second-dose recipients at about 4 or about 12 weeks were treated as one pooled group. This record comes from a study of T cell responses to AZD1222 COVID-19 vaccine. Findings and limits, study-wide: Close to half of all spike-specific TCRs reportedly target regions of the variants that are unmutated. A mostly white British donor set with more females was recruited, and clonal diversity was possibly underestimated.

Germline trimming cut 2 bases from V and 6 bases from J; bases unmatched to any gene: 6. Germline V gene sequence: CDR1 GTSNPN, CDR2 SVGIG (reference sequence). The CDR3 has 13 amino acids. Profiling relied on immunoSEQ multiplex PCR, and the TCRdb table lists in-frame clones only, not all of them. This table has roughly 140,000 clones, 90% appearing once. The chain uses TRBV30 and TRBJ1-2; 7 nucleotides match TRBD1. Source: peripheral blood, taken 28 days after the second AZD1222 dose. The receptor was isolated from an adult who received the AZD1222 COVID-19 vaccine. CDR3 sequence reads: CAWSLQGRDGYTF. Written as DNA, the CDR3 is TGTGCCTGGAGTTTACAGGGGAGAGATGGCTACACCTTC.